Following are 3 T cell receptor beta chains from one sample sequenced in a study of shared clonotypes between healthy human individuals. Assay: immunoSEQ multiplex PCR; the TCRdb copy retains only in-frame clones and omits some. The sample yields roughly 2,000,000 clones, about 95% seen once. It was CD45RO-negative cells, positively selected for CCR7, that made up naive CD8 cells, with terminally differentiated effector memory CD45RA+ cells excluded. Sequencing was done on a sample of naive CD8+ T cells sorted from blood. The source is a man aged 18 to 30 in good health.

The chain joins TRBV2 to TRBJ2-5; D tentatively reads TRBD1 or TRBD2 (5 bases each). The DNA end favors TRBJ2-7, so the J call may be wrong. Germline CDR1 is SNHLY and CDR2 is FYNNEI. This CDR3 spans 15 amino acids. In nucleotides, the CDR3 is TGTGCCAGCAGGGGAGAGCAGGGCTTCTCCTACGAGCAGTACTTC. It encodes CASRGEQGFSYEQYF.

The chain joins TRBV9 to TRBJ2-5, with 9 bases that match TRBD2. V trimming: 4 bases; J trimming: 5 bases; junction bases outside the gene matches: 15. Germline-derived CDR1 and CDR2 are SGDLS and YYNGEE. The length of the CDR3 is 17 residues. CDR3 residues: CASSPRTGTSSLETQYF. The CDR3 bases are TGTGCCAGCAGCCCCCGTACCGGGACTAGCTCTTTGGAGACCCAGTACTTC. The variable domain in full, completed from reference TRBV9 and TRBJ2-5, reads DSGVTQTPKHLITATGQRVTLRCSPRSGDLSVYWYQQSLDQGLQFLIQYYNGEERAKGNILERFSAQQFPDLHSELNLSSLELGDSALYFCASSPRTGTSSLETQYFGPGTRLLVL.

This sequence joins TRBV6-6 and TRBJ2-3, with 10 bases identical to TRBD1. Unmatched junction bases numbered 4, after V lost 1 base and J lost 3 bases. This CDR3 has 16 amino acids. CDR1 and CDR2 from the germline V gene are MNHNY and SVGAGI (reference sequence). The CDR3 coding sequence is TGTGCCAGCAGTTACTGGGACAGGGGCAATACAGATACGCAGTATTTT. As protein: CASSYWDRGNTDTQYF.